This T cell receptor (beta chain) is drawn from a study of T cell changes during pregnancy in multiple sclerosis. The germline gives CDR1 SGHVS, CDR2 FQNEAQ. Unmatched junction bases numbered 13, after V lost 5 bases and J lost 12 bases. The CDR3 has 14 amino acids. Sequencing was performed with immunoSEQ multiplex PCR; in TCRdb, only in-frame clones are kept and a portion is missing. The repertoire holds some 60,000 clones, with approximately 90% as singletons. The chain has TRBV7-8 and TRBJ2-1; 7 bases agree with TRBD2. The origin of this receptor is a female donor in good health, enrolled as a control in a pregnancy study. The sample consisted of peripheral blood, taken in the first trimester of pregnancy. For the CDR3, the DNA is TGTGCCAGCAGCCAAGAGGTAGCGGGCGGGTGGCAGTTCTTC. It codes for CASSQEVAGGWQFF. Looking up the rest from reference TRBV7-8 and TRBJ2-1 gives the full variable domain: GAGVSQSPRYKVAKRGQDVALRCDPISGHVSLFWYQQALGQGPEFLTYFQNEAQLDKSGLPSDRFFAERPEGSVSTLKIQRTQQEDSAVYLCASSQEVAGGWQFFGPGTRLTVL.